The next 17 T cell receptor beta chains were all read from a single sample in a study of CD8 T cells in Susac syndrome. RNA amounts of roughly 0.5 to 1 ug underwent reverse transcription with random hexamers. TCRdb re-called the immunoSEQ multiplex PCR reads through MiXCR, storing one row per CDR3 protein. The sample holds more than 150,000 distinct CDR3 sequences, approximately 95% seen once. Sequencing input: CD8+ T cells from PBMCs. The source of these receptors is a human donor with Susac syndrome.

The V and J genes are TRBV4-1 and TRBJ2-7; 7 nucleotides agree with TRBD1. V dropped 4 bases and J dropped 3; count of bases not matched to a gene: 9. There are 15 residues in the CDR3. Germline assignment: CDR1 MGHRA and CDR2 YSYEKL. The CDR3 reads CASSLGQVKFYEQYF. The CDR3 nucleotides read TGCGCCAGCAGCCTTGGACAGGTCAAGTTCTACGAGCAGTACTTC.

The chain links TRBV7-9 to TRBJ2-7; 12 bases match TRBD2. The V gene end was trimmed by 4 bases and the J gene end by 4 bases; junction bases not matched to a gene: 5. CDR3 length: 15 amino acids. The germline gives CDR1 SEHNR, CDR2 FQNEAQ (reference sequence). CDR3 loop: CASSYLAGGSYEQYF. The CDR3 DNA is TGTGCCAGCAGCTACCTAGCGGGGGGGAGTTACGAGCAGTACTTC.

The rearrangement joins TRBV4-1 to TRBJ2-3, with a weak D call TRBD1 (5 bases). CDR1 and CDR2 (germline): MGHRA, YSYEKL. CDR3 size: 15 residues. The V end lost 5 bases, the J end lost 0 bases, and 12 bases lay between the germline ends. CDR3 coding DNA: TGCGCCAGCAGCTCCCGGACAAGTAGCACAGATACGCAGTATTTT. Its translation is CASSSRTSSTDTQYF.

CDR3 nucleotide sequence: TGTGCCAGCAGCCAGAGCAGGGCCCCTAACGATGAGCAGTTCTTC. Amino acids: CASSQSRAPNDEQFF. The chain has TRBV9 and TRBJ2-1, with TRBD1 as a possible D gene (5 bases). Germline V CDR1 and CDR2: SGDLS, YYNGEE. V was shortened by 4 bases and J by 8 bases, with 19 bases between the two germline ends. The CDR3 has 15 amino acids.

This clonotype was observed a few times. This chain uses TRBV9 with TRBJ1-5, with 12 bases lining up with TRBD1. This CDR3 is 14 amino acids long. V lost 2 bases and J lost 7; bases outside the gene matches: 1. In germline, CDR1 is SGDLS, CDR2 YYNGEE. CDR3 bases: TGTGCCAGCAGCGTTGGGACAGGGGGCCAGCCCCAGCATTTT. Its protein is CASSVGTGGQPQHF.

The chain couples TRBV5-1 to TRBJ2-5; no firm D call. The CDR3 runs 13 residues. Germline V CDR1 and CDR2: SGHRS, YFSETQ. The V end was cut by 6 bases, the J end by 0 bases, with 9 bases between. The CDR3 sequence is CASTPTYQETQYF. In DNA, the CDR3 is TGCGCCAGCACCCCTACCTACCAAGAGACCCAGTACTTC. The whole variable domain, filled in from reference TRBV5-1 and TRBJ2-5, reads KAGVTQTPRYLIKTRGQQVTLSCSPISGHRSVSWYQQTPGQGLQFLFEYFSETQRNKGNFPGRFSGRQFSNSRSEMNVSTLELGDSALYLCASTPTYQETQYFGPGTRLLVL.

Written as DNA, the CDR3 is TGCAGTGCGGGCGGGACGGAATATGGCTACACCTTC. Protein sequence: CSAGGTEYGYTF. The V call is TRBV20-1, the J call TRBJ1-2; a weak D match, TRBD1 (5 bases). V shed 6 bases and J shed 5 bases, with 13 bases lying between them. The CDR3 runs 12 residues. The germline gives CDR1 DFQATT, CDR2 SNEGSKA (reference sequence).

The chain employs TRBV12-3 or TRBV12-4 and TRBJ1-6, with unresolved D. This CDR3 has 13 residues. The V end was cut by 8 bases, the J end by 8 bases, with 13 bases between. The CDR3 is CASSLGTHSPLHF. For the CDR3, the DNA is TGTGCCAGCTCATTGGGTACCCATTCACCCCTCCACTTT.

This chain links TRBV12-3 or TRBV12-4 with TRBJ2-7; D possibly uses TRBD1 or TRBD2 (5 bases each). Trimming left V 4 bases short and J 2 bases short, with 15 bases between. The CDR3 spans 15 residues. The CDR3 protein is CASSSEPGPTYEQYF. The CDR3 region has the DNA TGTGCCAGCAGTTCAGAACCGGGGCCCACCTACGAGCAGTACTTC.

The chain employs TRBV30 and TRBJ1-1; no clear D. Looked up from germline, CDR1 is GTSNPN and CDR2 is SVGIG (reference sequence). V lost 0 bases and J 4 bases, leaving 18 bases between the germline ends. The CDR3 loop spans 16 amino acids. The CDR3 is CAWSVQLGVGPTEAFF. In DNA, the CDR3 is TGTGCCTGGAGTGTACAACTGGGAGTCGGTCCCACTGAAGCTTTCTTT.

This chain links TRBV9 with TRBJ2-1; 7 nucleotides line up with TRBD2. The CDR3 is 15 residues long. The V segment lost 3 bases and the J segment 0 bases; nucleotides outside the gene matches: 3. CDR1 and CDR2 (germline): SGDLS, YYNGEE. The CDR3 nucleotides read TGTGCCAGCAGCGAAAGCGGGATCTCCTACAATGAGCAGTTCTTC. Translating it yields CASSESGISYNEQFF.

The rearrangement joins TRBV30 to TRBJ1-6, with 8 bases matching TRBD1. V was clipped by 7 bases and J by 5 bases; unmatched bases: 7. Germline V lookup: CDR1 GTSNPN, CDR2 SVGIG (reference sequence). The CDR3 extends over 14 amino acids. This CDR3 reads CASTQGANNSPLHF. The CDR3 region has the DNA TGTGCCTCGACGCAGGGGGCAAATAATTCACCCCTCCACTTT.

This clonotype was picked up one time. The V and J genes are TRBV5-1 and TRBJ1-5; D is unclear. There are 13 residues in the CDR3. Trimming stripped 2 bases from V and 3 bases from J, with 6 bases between. Looked up from germline, CDR1 is SGHRS and CDR2 is YFSETQ. CDR3 loop: CASSLDDNQPQHF. The CDR3 DNA reads TGCGCCAGCAGCTTAGACGACAATCAGCCCCAGCATTTT.

This chain connects TRBV9 to TRBJ2-7, with 7 nucleotides matching TRBD1. The CDR3 has 14 residues. The ends lost 3 bases at V and 0 bases at J; junction bases unmatched: 3. Germline CDR1 and CDR2: SGDLS and YYNGEE. CDR3 bases: TGTGCCAGCAGCGGTCGGGACAGCTCCTACGAGCAGTACTTC. Translated, it gives CASSGRDSSYEQYF.

The chain carries TRBV27 and TRBJ1-2, with 12 bases identical to TRBD1. Unmatched junction bases numbered 9, after V lost 5 bases and J lost 5 bases. Germline V lookup: CDR1 MNHEY, CDR2 SMNVEV (reference sequence). CDR3 length: 16 residues. The CDR3: CASSPPGQGAPYGYTF. CDR3 bases: TGTGCCAGCAGTCCCCCGGGACAGGGGGCTCCTTATGGCTACACCTTC.

The J gene is TRBJ1-1, the V gene TRBV5-1; D is ambiguous. The CDR3 covers 15 residues. Germline CDR1 SGHRS, CDR2 YFSETQ. Trimming removed 0 bases at V and 0 bases at J, with 9 bases between. This CDR3 reads CASSLAATMNTEAFF. The CDR3 coding sequence is TGCGCCAGCAGCTTGGCAGCAACGATGAACACTGAAGCTTTCTTT.

This clonotype was seen just once. In DNA, the CDR3 is TGTGCCACCAGCAGAGATCTTAGCGGGATACCCCATGAGCAGTTCTTC. This gives the protein CATSRDLSGIPHEQFF. This chain joins TRBV15 and TRBJ2-1, with 8 bases fitting TRBD2. With V trimmed by 0 bases and J by 8 bases, 9 bases remained unmatched. Germline values: CDR1 LNHNV, CDR2 YYDKDF (reference sequence). This CDR3 is 16 amino acids long.